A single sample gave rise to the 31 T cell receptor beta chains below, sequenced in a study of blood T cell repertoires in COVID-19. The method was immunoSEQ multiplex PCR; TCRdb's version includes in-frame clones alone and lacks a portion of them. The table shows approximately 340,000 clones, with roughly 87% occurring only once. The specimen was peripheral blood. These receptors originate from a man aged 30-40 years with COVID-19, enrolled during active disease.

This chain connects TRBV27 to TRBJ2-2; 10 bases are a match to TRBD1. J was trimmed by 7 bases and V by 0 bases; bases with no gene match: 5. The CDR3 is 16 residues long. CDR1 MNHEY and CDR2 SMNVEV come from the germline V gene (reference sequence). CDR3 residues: CASSLSGDRGNGELFF. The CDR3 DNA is TGTGCCAGCAGTTTATCGGGGGACAGGGGAAACGGGGAGCTGTTTTTT.

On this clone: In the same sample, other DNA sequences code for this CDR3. CDR3: CASSSQGSGNTIYF. The CDR3 DNA reads TGTGCCAGCAGCTCACAGGGTTCTGGAAACACCATATATTTT. V gene TRBV9 combines with J gene TRBJ1-3; a weak D match, TRBD1 (6 bases). CDR3 length equals 14 residues. V gave up 4 bases and J gave up 1 base, with 9 bases separating them. CDR1 and CDR2 (germline): SGDLS, YYNGEE.

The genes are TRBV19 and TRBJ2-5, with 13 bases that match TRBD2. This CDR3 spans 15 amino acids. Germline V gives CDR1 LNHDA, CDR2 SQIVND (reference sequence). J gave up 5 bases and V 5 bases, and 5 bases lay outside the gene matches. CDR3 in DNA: TGTGCCAGTAGTCTCGGGACTAGCGGGGAGGAGACCCAGTACTTC. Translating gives CASSLGTSGEETQYF.

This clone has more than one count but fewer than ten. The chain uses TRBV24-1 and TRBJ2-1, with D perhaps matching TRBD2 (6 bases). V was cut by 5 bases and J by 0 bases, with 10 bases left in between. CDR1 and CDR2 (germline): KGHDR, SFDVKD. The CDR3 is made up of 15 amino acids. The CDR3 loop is CATSGSGSSYNEQFF. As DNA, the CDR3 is TGTGCCACCAGTGGATCCGGGAGCTCCTACAATGAGCAGTTCTTC.

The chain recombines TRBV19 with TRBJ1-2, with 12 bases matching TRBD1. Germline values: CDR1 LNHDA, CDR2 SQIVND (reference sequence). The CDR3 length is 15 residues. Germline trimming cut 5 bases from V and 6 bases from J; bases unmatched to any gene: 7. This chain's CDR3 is CASSVGTGGANGYTF. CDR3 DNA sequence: TGTGCCAGTAGTGTCGGGACAGGGGGCGCGAATGGCTACACCTTC.

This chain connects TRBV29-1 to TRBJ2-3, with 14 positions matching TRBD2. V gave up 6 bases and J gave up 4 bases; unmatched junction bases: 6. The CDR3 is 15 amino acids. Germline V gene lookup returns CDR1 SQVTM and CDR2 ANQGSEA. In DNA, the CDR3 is TGCAGCGTAGGATTGACTAGCGGGAGGGCAGATACGCAGTATTTT. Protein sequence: CSVGLTSGRADTQYF.

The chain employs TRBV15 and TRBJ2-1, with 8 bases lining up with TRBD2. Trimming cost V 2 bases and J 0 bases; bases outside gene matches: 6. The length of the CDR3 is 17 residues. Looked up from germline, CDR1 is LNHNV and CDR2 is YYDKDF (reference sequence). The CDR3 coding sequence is TGTGCCACCAGCAGAAGTAGCGGGGCGATCTCCTACAATGAGCAGTTCTTC. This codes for CATSRSSGAISYNEQFF.

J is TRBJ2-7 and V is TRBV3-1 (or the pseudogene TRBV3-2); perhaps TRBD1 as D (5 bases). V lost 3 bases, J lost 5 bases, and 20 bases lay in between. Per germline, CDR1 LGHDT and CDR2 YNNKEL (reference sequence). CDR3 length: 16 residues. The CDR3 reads CASSHVGLGHGHEQYF. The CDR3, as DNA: TGTGCCAGCAGCCACGTCGGGTTAGGACACGGGCACGAGCAGTACTTC.

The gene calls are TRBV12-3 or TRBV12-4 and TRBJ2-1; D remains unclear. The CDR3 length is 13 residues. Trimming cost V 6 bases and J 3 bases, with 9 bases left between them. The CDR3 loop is CASRLLFYNEQFF. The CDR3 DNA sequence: TGTGCCAGCAGGTTACTCTTCTACAATGAGCAGTTCTTC.

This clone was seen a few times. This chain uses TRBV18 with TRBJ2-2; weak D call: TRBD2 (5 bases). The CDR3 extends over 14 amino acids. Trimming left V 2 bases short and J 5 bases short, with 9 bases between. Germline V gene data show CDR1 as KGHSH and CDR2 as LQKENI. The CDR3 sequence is CASSPNSGTGELFF. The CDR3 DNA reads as TGTGCCAGCTCACCAAACAGCGGAACCGGGGAGCTGTTTTTT.

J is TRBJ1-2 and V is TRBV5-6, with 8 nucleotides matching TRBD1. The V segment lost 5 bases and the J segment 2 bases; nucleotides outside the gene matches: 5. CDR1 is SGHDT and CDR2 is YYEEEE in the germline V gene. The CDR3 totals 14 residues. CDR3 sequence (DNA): TGTGCCAGCAGTTTGAGACAGGGGAACTATGGCTACACCTTC. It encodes CASSLRQGNYGYTF.

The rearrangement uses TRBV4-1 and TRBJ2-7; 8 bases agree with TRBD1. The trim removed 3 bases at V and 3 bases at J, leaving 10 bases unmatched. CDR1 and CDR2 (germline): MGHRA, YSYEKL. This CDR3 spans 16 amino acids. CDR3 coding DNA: TGCGCCAGCAGCCATCCTCGGACAGGGTTGAACTACGAGCAGTACTTC. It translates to CASSHPRTGLNYEQYF.

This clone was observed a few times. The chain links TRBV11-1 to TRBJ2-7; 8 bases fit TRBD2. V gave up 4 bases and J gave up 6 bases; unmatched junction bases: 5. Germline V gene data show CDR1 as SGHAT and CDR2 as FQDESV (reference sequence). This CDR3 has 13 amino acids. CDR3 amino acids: CASSSTGGGEQYF. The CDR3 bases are TGTGCCAGCAGCTCGACCGGGGGGGGCGAGCAGTACTTC.

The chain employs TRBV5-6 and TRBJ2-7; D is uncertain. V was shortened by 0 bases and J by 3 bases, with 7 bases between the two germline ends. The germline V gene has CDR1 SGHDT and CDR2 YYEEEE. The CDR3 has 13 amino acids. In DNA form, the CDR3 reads TGTGCCAGCAGCTTGGCCTTAGACTACGAGCAGTACTTC. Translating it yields CASSLALDYEQYF.

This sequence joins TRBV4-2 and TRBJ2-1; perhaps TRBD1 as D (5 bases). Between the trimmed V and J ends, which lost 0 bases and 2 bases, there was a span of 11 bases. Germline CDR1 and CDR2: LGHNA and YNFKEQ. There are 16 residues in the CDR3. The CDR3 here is CASSQEVRTTYNEQFF. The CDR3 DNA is TGTGCCAGCAGCCAAGAGGTCCGGACAACCTACAATGAGCAGTTCTTC.

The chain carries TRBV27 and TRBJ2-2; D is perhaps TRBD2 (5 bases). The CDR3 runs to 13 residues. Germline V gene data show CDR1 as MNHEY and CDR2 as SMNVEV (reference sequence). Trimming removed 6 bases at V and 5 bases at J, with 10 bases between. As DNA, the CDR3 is TGTGCCAGCAGCGACTATTTTACCGGGGAGCTGTTTTTT. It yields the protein CASSDYFTGELFF.

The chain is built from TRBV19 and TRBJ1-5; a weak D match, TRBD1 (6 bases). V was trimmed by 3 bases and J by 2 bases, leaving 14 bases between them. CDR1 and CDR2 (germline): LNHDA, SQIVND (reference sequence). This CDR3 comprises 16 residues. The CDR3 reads CASSIQGRGGNQPQHF. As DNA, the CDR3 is TGTGCCAGTAGTATCCAGGGGAGAGGGGGCAATCAGCCCCAGCATTTT.

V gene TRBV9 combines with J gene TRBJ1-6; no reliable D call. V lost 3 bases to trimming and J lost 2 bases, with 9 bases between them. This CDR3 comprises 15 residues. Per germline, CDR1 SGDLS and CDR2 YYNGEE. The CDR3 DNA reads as TGTGCCAGCAGCGCCACGGAGACCTATAATTCACCCCTCCACTTT. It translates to CASSATETYNSPLHF.

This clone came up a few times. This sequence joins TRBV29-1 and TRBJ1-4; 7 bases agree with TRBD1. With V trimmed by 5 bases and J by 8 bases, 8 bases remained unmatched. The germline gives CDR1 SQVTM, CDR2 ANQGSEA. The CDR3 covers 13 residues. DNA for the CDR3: TGCAGCGTTTATCCCCTGGGACAGGAAAAACTGTTTTTT. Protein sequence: CSVYPLGQEKLFF.

DNA of the CDR3: TGTGCCAGCAGCTTCAGGTTCACGGTGCAGATTAATGAAAAACTGTTTTTT. Translated, it gives CASSFRFTVQINEKLFF. The V and J genes are TRBV7-2 and TRBJ1-4; D gene uncertain. The CDR3 is 17 residues long. The germline gives CDR1 SGHTA, CDR2 FQGNSA. V gave up 3 bases and J gave up 4 bases, with 18 bases separating them.

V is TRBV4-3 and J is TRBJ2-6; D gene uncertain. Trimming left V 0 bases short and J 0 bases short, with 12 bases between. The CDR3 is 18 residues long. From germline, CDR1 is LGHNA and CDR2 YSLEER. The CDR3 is CASSQDTVDSSGANVLTF. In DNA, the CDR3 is TGCGCCAGCAGCCAAGATACGGTTGATAGCTCTGGGGCCAACGTCCTGACTTTC.

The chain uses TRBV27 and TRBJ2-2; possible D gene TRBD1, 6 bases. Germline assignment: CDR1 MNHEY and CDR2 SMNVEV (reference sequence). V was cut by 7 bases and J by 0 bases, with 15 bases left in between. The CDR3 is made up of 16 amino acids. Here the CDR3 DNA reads TGTGCCAGCATTCCCGGTGACAGGCCGAACACCGGGGAGCTGTTTTTT. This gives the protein CASIPGDRPNTGELFF.

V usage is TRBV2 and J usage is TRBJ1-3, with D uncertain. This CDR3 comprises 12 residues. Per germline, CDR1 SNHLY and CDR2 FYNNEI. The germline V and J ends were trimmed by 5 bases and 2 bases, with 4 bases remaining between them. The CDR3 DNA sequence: TGTGCCAGCAGTCCTACTGGAAACACCATATATTTT. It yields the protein CASSPTGNTIYF.

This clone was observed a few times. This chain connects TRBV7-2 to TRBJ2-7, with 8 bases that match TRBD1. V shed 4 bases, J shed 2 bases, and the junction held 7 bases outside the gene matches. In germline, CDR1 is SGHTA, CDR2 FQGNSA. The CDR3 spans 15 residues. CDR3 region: CASSSDRGPTYEQYF. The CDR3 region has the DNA TGTGCCAGCAGCTCCGACAGGGGTCCAACCTACGAGCAGTACTTC.

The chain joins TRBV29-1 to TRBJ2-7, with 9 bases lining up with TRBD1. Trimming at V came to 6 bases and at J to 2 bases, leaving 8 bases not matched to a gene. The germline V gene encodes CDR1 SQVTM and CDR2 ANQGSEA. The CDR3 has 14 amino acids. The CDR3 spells CSVTPGQGTYEQYF. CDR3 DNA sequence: TGCAGCGTCACCCCGGGACAGGGAACCTACGAGCAGTACTTC.

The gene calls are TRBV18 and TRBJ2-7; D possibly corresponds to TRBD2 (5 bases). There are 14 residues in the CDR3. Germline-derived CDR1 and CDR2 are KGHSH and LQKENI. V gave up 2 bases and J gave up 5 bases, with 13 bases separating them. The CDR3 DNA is TGTGCCAGCTCACCAACTAGTTATATCCACGAGCAGTACTTC. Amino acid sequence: CASSPTSYIHEQYF.

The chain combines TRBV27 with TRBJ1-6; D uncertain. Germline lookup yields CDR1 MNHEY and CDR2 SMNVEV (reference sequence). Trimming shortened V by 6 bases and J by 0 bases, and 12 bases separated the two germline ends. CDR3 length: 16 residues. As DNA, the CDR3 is TGTGCCAGCAGCCGAGGGAAATTCTCCTATAATTCACCCCTCCACTTT. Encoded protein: CASSRGKFSYNSPLHF.

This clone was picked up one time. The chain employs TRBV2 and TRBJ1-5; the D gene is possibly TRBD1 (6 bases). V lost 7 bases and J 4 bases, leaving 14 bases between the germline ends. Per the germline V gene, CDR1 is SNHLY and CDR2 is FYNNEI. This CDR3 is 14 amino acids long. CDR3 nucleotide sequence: TGTGCCAGCACCAGAATCAGGGGTAATCAGCCCCAGCATTTT. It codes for CASTRIRGNQPQHF.

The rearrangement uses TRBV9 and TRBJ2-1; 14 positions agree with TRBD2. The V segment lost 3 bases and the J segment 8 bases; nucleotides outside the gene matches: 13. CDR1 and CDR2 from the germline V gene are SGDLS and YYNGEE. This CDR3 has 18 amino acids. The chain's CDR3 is CASSGGTSGSIRDYEQFF. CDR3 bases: TGTGCCAGCAGCGGAGGGACTAGCGGGAGCATTAGGGACTATGAGCAGTTCTTC.

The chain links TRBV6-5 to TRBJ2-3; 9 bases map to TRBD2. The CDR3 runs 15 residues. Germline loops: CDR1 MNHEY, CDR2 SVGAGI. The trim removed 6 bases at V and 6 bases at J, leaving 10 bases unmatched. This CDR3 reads CASSLLSGGWDTQYF. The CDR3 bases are TGTGCCAGCAGCCTCTTGAGCGGGGGGTGGGATACGCAGTATTTT.

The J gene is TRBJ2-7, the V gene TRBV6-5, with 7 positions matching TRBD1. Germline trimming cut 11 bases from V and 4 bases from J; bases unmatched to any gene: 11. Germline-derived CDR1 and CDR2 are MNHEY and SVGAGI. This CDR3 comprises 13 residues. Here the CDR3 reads CACYGTAYYEQYF. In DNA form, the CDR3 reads TGTGCCTGCTACGGGACAGCTTATTACGAGCAGTACTTC.